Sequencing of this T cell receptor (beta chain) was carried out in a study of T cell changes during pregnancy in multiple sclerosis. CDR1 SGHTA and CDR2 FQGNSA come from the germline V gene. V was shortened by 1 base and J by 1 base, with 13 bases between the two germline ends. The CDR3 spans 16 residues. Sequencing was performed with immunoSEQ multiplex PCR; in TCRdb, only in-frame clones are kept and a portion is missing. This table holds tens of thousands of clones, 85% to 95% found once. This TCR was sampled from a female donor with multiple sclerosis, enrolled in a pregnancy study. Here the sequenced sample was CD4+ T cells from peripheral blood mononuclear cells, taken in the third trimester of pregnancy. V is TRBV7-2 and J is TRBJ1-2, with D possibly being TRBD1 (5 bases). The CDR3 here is CASSLGGRGLNYGYTF. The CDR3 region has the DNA TGTGCCAGCAGCTTAGGAGGGAGGGGACTTAACTATGGCTACACCTTC.